The subject of this entry is one T cell receptor (beta chain). This specimen belongs to a study of technical replicates of blood from a few donors. Generated by immunoSEQ multiplex PCR, the TCRdb table keeps only in-frame clones and is missing some. Among approximately 97,000 clones, approximately 96% were seen once, and the ten largest hold 0.36%. Trimming took 8 bases from V and 1 from J; bases not matched to a gene: 20. The germline CDR1 and CDR2 sequences are MNHEY and SMNVEV (reference sequence). This CDR3 has 19 residues. The chain carries TRBV27 and TRBJ1-5; 7 bases are shared with TRBD1. The clonotype was recovered from a human donor in good health. The sample consisted of T cells isolated from PBMCs. CDR3 amino acids: CASPNPRRSEGASNQPQHF. Written as DNA, the CDR3 is TGTGCCAGCCCAAACCCCAGGCGATCTGAGGGGGCAAGCAATCAGCCCCAGCATTTT.